Below, 32 T cell receptor beta chains from the same sample are listed, as sequenced in a study of cytomegalovirus exposure and HLA in healthy donors. In the PCR, 60 Vbeta and 13 Jbeta primers were used. TCRdb's copy holds only in-frame clones and misses some; the assay was immunoSEQ multiplex PCR. This table holds around 200,000 clones, approximately 80% found once. The sample comprised PBMCs. The origin of the receptors is a woman in her forties or fifties in good health and CMV-seropositive.

Note on this clone: In the same sample, other DNA sequences code for this CDR3. V is TRBV15 and J is TRBJ2-5; 7 positions agree with TRBD1. Trimming removed 9 bases from V and 1 base from J; junction bases left unmatched: 5. The CDR3 contains 13 residues. Germline V gene data show CDR1 as LNHNV and CDR2 as YYDKDF (reference sequence). This CDR3 is CATADRVQETQYF. The CDR3 DNA sequence: TGTGCCACGGCTGACAGGGTCCAAGAGACCCAGTACTTC.

The rearrangement joins TRBV5-1 to TRBJ2-2; no definite D call. The CDR3 is made up of 17 amino acids. V lost 1 base and J 0 bases, leaving 13 bases between the germline ends. Germline loops: CDR1 SGHRS, CDR2 YFSETQ. The CDR3 region has the DNA TGCGCCAGCAGCTTGTTTGGCGGAACCCCGAACACCGGGGAGCTGTTTTTT. Translated: CASSLFGGTPNTGELFF.

The J gene is TRBJ2-5, the V gene TRBV10-3; 9 bases are shared with TRBD2. The CDR3 totals 18 residues. V lost 5 bases and J lost 2; bases outside the gene matches: 15. The germline V gene encodes CDR1 ENHRY and CDR2 SYGVKD. The DNA of the CDR3 is TGTGCCATCAGTTCTTCACGGGCTAGCGGGGCCCAACAAGAGACCCAGTACTTC. Residues: CAISSSRASGAQQETQYF.

The rearrangement links TRBV21-1 to TRBJ1-5; TRBD1, the table's D call, lacks a check against the DNA. TRBV21-1 is a listed pseudogene. CDR3 length equals 19 residues. The CDR3 protein is CASILFRTGGPTGNQPQHF. CDR3 DNA: TGTGCCAGCATCCTTTTTAGGACAGGGGGCCCGACTGGCAATCAGCCCCAGCATTTT.

Only a few counts were recorded for this clone. The genes are TRBV7-9 and TRBJ1-1; no clear D. Germline V gene sequence: CDR1 SEHNR, CDR2 FQNEAQ (reference sequence). The CDR3 loop spans 13 amino acids. V dropped 5 bases and J dropped 3 bases, with 10 bases sitting between them. The CDR3: CASSPSWYTEAFF. CDR3 in DNA: TGTGCCAGCAGCCCCAGTTGGTACACTGAAGCTTTCTTT. Full variable domain (rest looked up from reference TRBV7-9 and TRBJ1-1): DTGVSQNPRHKITKRGQNVTFRCDPISEHNRLYWYRQTLGQGPEFLTYFQNEAQLEKSRLLSDRFSAERPKGSFSTLEIQRTEQGDSAMYLCASSPSWYTEAFFGQGTRLTVV.

The chain links TRBV4-3 to TRBJ2-7; D gene ambiguous. The germline CDR1 and CDR2 sequences are LGHNA and YSLEER. The CDR3 has 14 residues. Trimming took 6 bases from V and 7 from J, leaving 19 bases between them. The CDR3 region is CASSTGVLEEEQYF. The CDR3 DNA is TGCGCCAGCAGTACCGGAGTCCTAGAAGAGGAGCAGTACTTC.

The rearrangement uses TRBV28 and TRBJ2-5; 8 nucleotides match TRBD1. The DNA end is a closer match to TRBJ2-7, so the J assignment may be wrong. The germline gives CDR1 MDHEN, CDR2 SYDVKM. CDR3 length equals 14 residues. The CDR3 loop reads CASSLDGQGYEQYF. CDR3 sequence (DNA): TGTGCCAGCAGTTTGGATGGACAGGGCTACGAGCAGTACTTC.

The V and J genes are TRBV7-8 and TRBJ2-3, with TRBD1 matching over 7 bases. Germline V CDR1 and CDR2: SGHVS, FQNEAQ. The CDR3 is 14 residues long. V shed 5 bases and J 4 bases; nucleotides not matched to a gene: 6. The CDR3 nucleotides are TGTGCCAGCAGCGCACAGGGGAGAGCAGATACGCAGTATTTT. Translated, it gives CASSAQGRADTQYF.

In this sample, this clone turned up a few times. In DNA form, the CDR3 reads TGTGCCAGTAGTGCCTACAGGGGCACTGAAGCTTTCTTT. It is translated as CASSAYRGTEAFF. V usage is TRBV19 and J usage is TRBJ1-1; 7 positions agree with TRBD1. The CDR3 is made up of 13 amino acids. Germline CDR1 LNHDA, CDR2 SQIVND (reference sequence). The V and J ends lost 5 bases and 4 bases, in that order; junction bases with no gene match: 4.

This chain connects TRBV9 to TRBJ1-6; no definite D call. The CDR3 contains 14 residues. V shed 2 bases and J shed 9 bases, with 12 bases lying between them. The germline gives CDR1 SGDLS, CDR2 YYNGEE. The CDR3, as DNA: TGTGCCAGCAGCGTCGGAGGGCAGTCTTCACCCCTCCACTTT. Translation gives CASSVGGQSSPLHF.

V and J are TRBV7-9 and TRBJ2-7; TRBD2 might be the D (5 bases). The CDR3 is 19 residues long. Germline V gene sequence: CDR1 SEHNR, CDR2 FQNEAQ (reference sequence). The V and J ends lost 1 base and 0 bases respectively, with 22 bases between them. CDR3 nucleotide sequence: TGTGCCAGCAGCTTAGACCATTCTCCTAGCCTTTCCAGCTCCTACGAGCAGTACTTC. Translating gives CASSLDHSPSLSSSYEQYF.

This chain connects TRBV7-3 to TRBJ2-7; tentatively, D is TRBD1 (6 bases). The CDR3 is 14 amino acids. CDR1 SGHTA and CDR2 FQGTGA come from the germline V gene. Trimming took 3 bases from V and 5 from J, leaving 14 bases between them. The CDR3 loop reads CASSFQGIGDEQYF. As DNA, the CDR3 is TGTGCCAGCAGCTTCCAGGGGATCGGCGACGAGCAGTACTTC.

This rearrangement joins TRBV5-1 to TRBJ2-1; possibly TRBD2 for D (5 bases). Trimming took 1 base from V and 7 from J, leaving 15 bases between them. The CDR3 consists of 15 residues. Germline V gene data show CDR1 as SGHRS and CDR2 as YFSETQ. CDR3 region: CASSLSTSAGNEQFF. The CDR3 region has the DNA TGCGCCAGCAGCTTGTCCACTAGTGCAGGTAATGAGCAGTTCTTC.

The chain carries TRBV5-4 and TRBJ1-6, with a tentative D call TRBD1 (5 bases). This CDR3 has 15 amino acids. Germline V CDR1 and CDR2: SGHNT, YYREEE (reference sequence). The V and J ends lost 4 bases and 9 bases respectively, with 17 bases between them. The CDR3 reads CASSTSGHDGSPLHF. The CDR3 DNA follows: TGTGCCAGCAGCACGTCCGGACACGATGGTTCACCCCTCCACTTT.

This clone was observed a single time. J is TRBJ1-5 and V is TRBV2; the D gene is possibly TRBD1 (6 bases). The CDR3 is made up of 16 amino acids. V lost 3 bases and J lost 4, with 16 bases in between. Germline V gene sequence: CDR1 SNHLY, CDR2 FYNNEI. The CDR3 DNA reads as TGTGCCAGCAGTGATGTGGGTACAGGGCAAAATCAGCCCCAGCATTTT. It yields the protein CASSDVGTGQNQPQHF.

The rearrangement uses TRBV21-1 and TRBJ2-7; the D call TRBD2 from the table was never checked on the DNA. TRBV21-1 is designated a pseudogene. CDR3 length: 17 residues. The CDR3 here is CASSRTRNREGLYEQYF. The CDR3 region has the DNA TGTGCCAGCAGCAGGACAAGAAATAGGGAGGGCTTATACGAGCAGTACTTC.

The rearrangement joins TRBV6-1 to TRBJ2-7; D is perhaps TRBD1 (6 bases). The CDR3 has 16 residues. Germline assignment: CDR1 MNHNS and CDR2 SASEGT. Trimming pared 2 bases from V and 0 bases from J, leaving 14 bases between. The CDR3 sequence: CASSELGGFSSYEQYF. DNA for the CDR3: TGTGCCAGCAGTGAACTAGGGGGATTTAGCTCCTACGAGCAGTACTTC.

The J gene is TRBJ2-5, the V gene TRBV6-5; 12 bases are shared with TRBD2. The length of the CDR3 is 15 residues. V dropped 6 bases and J dropped 2; count of bases not matched to a gene: 4. Germline lookup yields CDR1 MNHEY and CDR2 SVGAGI. The CDR3 reads CASSWTSGAQETQYF. The DNA for the CDR3 is TGTGCCAGCAGCTGGACTAGCGGGGCACAAGAGACCCAGTACTTC.

The chain couples TRBV2 to TRBJ1-4; D is possibly TRBD1 (5 bases). The CDR3 runs to 16 residues. Germline CDR1 SNHLY, CDR2 FYNNEI. V shed 4 bases and J shed 6 bases, with 18 bases lying between them. The CDR3, as DNA: TGTGCCAGCAGTGGTGGGGGGTTCTCCGCCTATGAAAAACTGTTTTTT. It codes for CASSGGGFSAYEKLFF.

The chain carries TRBV29-1 and TRBJ2-5, with TRBD2 matching 11 bases. J was trimmed by 2 bases and V by 3 bases; bases with no gene match: 2. Germline V gene sequence: CDR1 SQVTM, CDR2 ANQGSEA. This CDR3 has 14 amino acids. This CDR3 reads CSVDASGGQETQYF. The DNA for the CDR3 is TGCAGCGTTGATGCTAGCGGGGGGCAAGAGACCCAGTACTTC.

V gene TRBV28 combines with J gene TRBJ2-4; 8 bases fit TRBD1. CDR3 length: 16 residues. The V and J ends lost 6 bases and 0 bases, in that order; junction bases with no gene match: 7. Germline CDR1 and CDR2: MDHEN and SYDVKM. The CDR3 protein is CASSSRRGLAKNIQYF. The CDR3 region has the DNA TGTGCCAGCAGCTCCCGCAGGGGGCTAGCCAAAAACATTCAGTACTTC.

The genes are TRBV11-2 and TRBJ1-4, with D unclear. V lost 7 bases to trimming and J lost 4 bases, with 10 bases between them. Germline V gene lookup returns CDR1 SGHAT and CDR2 FQNNGV. The CDR3 covers 13 residues. CDR3 region: CASIRGINEKLFF. Written as DNA, the CDR3 is TGTGCCAGCATACGCGGGATTAATGAAAAACTGTTTTTT.

V is TRBV11-2 and J is TRBJ2-3; D is uncertain. The germline V and J ends were trimmed by 1 base and 1 base, with 6 bases remaining between them. Germline V CDR1 and CDR2: SGHAT, FQNNGV. There are 14 residues in the CDR3. The CDR3 region has the DNA TGTGCCAGCAGCTTAGGGCTGCGCACAGATACGCAGTATTTT. Encoded protein: CASSLGLRTDTQYF.

Points on this clone: The germline gene is not matched at one end of the junction; a read error may be the cause. The chain employs TRBV7-9 and TRBJ1-1; no clear D gene. The CDR3 has 13 residues. Germline V gene sequence: CDR1 SEHNR, CDR2 FQNEAQ (reference sequence). CDR3 sequence: CSSSLSRNTEAFF. The CDR3 DNA follows: TGTTCCAGCAGCTTAAGCCGGAACACTGAAGCTTTCTTT.

This clone was seen more than once but under ten times. The same CDR3 arises from other DNA sequences in this sample as well. The V gene is TRBV20-1, the J gene TRBJ2-7; weak D call: TRBD1 (6 bases). The germline CDR1 and CDR2 sequences are DFQATT and SNEGSKA (reference sequence). Trimming pared 5 bases from V and 5 bases from J, leaving 10 bases between. The CDR3 covers 11 residues. CDR3 DNA: TGCAGTGCTCCCAGGGGTAACGAGCAGTACTTC. This sequence encodes CSAPRGNEQYF.

V is TRBV5-1 and J is TRBJ2-2; 8 bases are shared with TRBD1. From germline, CDR1 is SGHRS and CDR2 YFSETQ. The CDR3 consists of 15 residues. V lost 1 base, J lost 6 bases, and 5 bases stayed unmatched. The CDR3 loop reads CASSLRTGRSGELFF. In nucleotides, the CDR3 is TGCGCCAGCAGCTTGCGGACAGGGCGGTCCGGGGAGCTGTTTTTT.

The chain has TRBV6-5 and TRBJ1-5; no firm D call. Germline CDR1 MNHEY, CDR2 SVGAGI. The CDR3 has 13 residues. V shed 6 bases and J shed 8 bases, with 14 bases lying between them. As DNA, the CDR3 is TGTGCCAGCAGGGAGGACGGCGGAAAGCCCCAGCATTTT. Its translation: CASREDGGKPQHF.

In its sample, this clone was seen once. The chain recombines TRBV6-1 with TRBJ2-1; 10 nucleotides line up with TRBD2. The germline gives CDR1 MNHNS, CDR2 SASEGT. CDR3 length: 14 amino acids. J was trimmed by 3 bases and V by 8 bases; bases with no gene match: 4. This CDR3 is CASLGTSVYNEQFF. CDR3 coding DNA: TGTGCCAGCCTCGGGACTAGCGTCTACAATGAGCAGTTCTTC.

The J gene is TRBJ1-1, the V gene TRBV5-4, with 7 bases identical to TRBD1. V lost 5 bases and J lost 5; bases outside the gene matches: 9. This CDR3 spans 14 amino acids. Germline CDR1 is SGHNT and CDR2 is YYREEE (reference sequence). This CDR3 reads CASRSVGGGTEAFF. The DNA for the CDR3 is TGTGCCAGCAGGTCCGTAGGGGGCGGGACTGAAGCTTTCTTT. Full variable domain (outside the CDR3, taken from reference TRBV5-4 and TRBJ1-1): ETGVTQSPTHLIKTRGQQVTLRCSSQSGHNTVSWYQQALGQGPQFIFQYYREEENGRGNFPPRFSGLQFPNYSSELNVNALELDDSALYLCASRSVGGGTEAFFGQGTRLTVV.

The chain employs TRBV7-9 and TRBJ1-4; 9 bases line up with TRBD1. The germline gives CDR1 SEHNR, CDR2 FQNEAQ (reference sequence). The CDR3 sequence is 15 residues long. V dropped 4 bases and J dropped 5; count of bases not matched to a gene: 5. For the CDR3, the DNA is TGTGCCAGCAGCTCTTACACAGGGGGCAATGAAAAACTGTTTTTT. It translates to CASSSYTGGNEKLFF.

The V and J genes are TRBV6-5 and TRBJ2-3, with 9 bases that match TRBD2. Germline CDR1 and CDR2: MNHEY and SVGAGI. This CDR3 is 14 amino acids long. J was trimmed by 1 base and V by 7 bases; bases with no gene match: 3. The CDR3 DNA sequence: TGTGCCAGCACCATAGCGGGGGGCACAGATACGCAGTATTTT. Amino acids: CASTIAGGTDTQYF.

With regard to this clone: The germline gene is not matched at one end of the junction; a read error may be the cause. The sample contains more than one DNA sequence encoding this CDR3. The chain couples TRBV7-9 to TRBJ2-7, with a weak D call TRBD1 (6 bases). CDR1 and CDR2 (germline): SEHNR, FQNEAQ (reference sequence). The CDR3 consists of 15 residues. As DNA, the CDR3 is TGTGCCAGCAGCCTAGCACTCGTCAGGGGCATCGAGCAGTACTTC. This codes for CASSLALVRGIEQYF.